This paragraph reports one T cell receptor (beta chain). This record belongs to a study of blood T cells in healthy people across ages. This CDR3 comprises 13 residues. From germline, CDR1 is WSHSY and CDR2 SAAADI. Trimming removed 6 bases from V and 5 bases from J; junction bases left unmatched: 4. PCR was performed a second time for about 6 to 12 cycles using a sample-barcoded 5' primer and a J-beta primer mix. TCRdb recomputed calls from the 5' RACE reads with MiXCR, one row per CDR3 protein. The profile shows hundreds of thousands of distinct CDR3 sequences, around 41% of them singletons. The receptor was isolated from a man at least 80 years old in good health. The gene calls are TRBV10-2 and TRBJ2-3, with 8 nucleotides matching TRBD1. The sample taken for sequencing was blood. This CDR3 is CASRYTGGDTQYF. The CDR3 DNA reads TGCGCCAGCAGATATACAGGGGGAGATACGCAGTATTTT.